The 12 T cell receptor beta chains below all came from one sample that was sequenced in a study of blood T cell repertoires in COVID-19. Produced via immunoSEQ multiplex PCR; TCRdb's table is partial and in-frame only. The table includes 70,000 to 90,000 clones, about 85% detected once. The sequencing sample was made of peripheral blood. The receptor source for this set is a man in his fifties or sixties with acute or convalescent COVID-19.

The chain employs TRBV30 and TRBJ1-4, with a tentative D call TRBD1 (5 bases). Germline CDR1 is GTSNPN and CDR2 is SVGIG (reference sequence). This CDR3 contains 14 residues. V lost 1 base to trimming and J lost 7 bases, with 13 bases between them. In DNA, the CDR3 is TGTGCCTGGAGTGCCGGGACTCGGGGTGAAAAACTGTTTTTT. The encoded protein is CAWSAGTRGEKLFF.

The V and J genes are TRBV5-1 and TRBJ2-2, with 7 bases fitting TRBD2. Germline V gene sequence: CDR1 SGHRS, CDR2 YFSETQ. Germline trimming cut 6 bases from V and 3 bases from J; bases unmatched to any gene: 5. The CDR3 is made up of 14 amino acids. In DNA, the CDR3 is TGCGCCAGCAAGCTAGCGGTTGACACCGGGGAGCTGTTTTTT. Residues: CASKLAVDTGELFF.

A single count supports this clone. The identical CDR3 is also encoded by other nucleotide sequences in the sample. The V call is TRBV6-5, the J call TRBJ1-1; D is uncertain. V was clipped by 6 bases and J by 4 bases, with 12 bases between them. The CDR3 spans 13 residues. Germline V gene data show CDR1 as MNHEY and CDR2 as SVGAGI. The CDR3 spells CASSRGGGTEAFF. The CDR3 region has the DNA TGTGCCAGCAGCCGGGGAGGAGGCACTGAAGCTTTCTTT.

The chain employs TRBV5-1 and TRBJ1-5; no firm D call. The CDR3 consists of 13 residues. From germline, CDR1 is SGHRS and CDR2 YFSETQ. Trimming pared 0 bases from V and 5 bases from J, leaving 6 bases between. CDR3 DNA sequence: TGCGCCAGCAGCTTGGACCAGGATCAGCCCCAGCATTTT. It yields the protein CASSLDQDQPQHF.

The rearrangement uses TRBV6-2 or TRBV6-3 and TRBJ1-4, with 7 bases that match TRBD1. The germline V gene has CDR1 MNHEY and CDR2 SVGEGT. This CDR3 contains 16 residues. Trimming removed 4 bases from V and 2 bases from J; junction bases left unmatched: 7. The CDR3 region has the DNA TGTGCCAGCAGTTCAACGCACAGGGGTACTAATGAAAAACTGTTTTTT. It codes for CASSSTHRGTNEKLFF.

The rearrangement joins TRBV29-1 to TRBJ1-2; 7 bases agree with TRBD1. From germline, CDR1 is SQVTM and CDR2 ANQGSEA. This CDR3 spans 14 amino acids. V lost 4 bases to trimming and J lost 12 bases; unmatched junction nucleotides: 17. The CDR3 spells CSVAEGQNGGVNTF. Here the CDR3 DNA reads TGCAGCGTTGCCGAGGGACAGAACGGAGGGGTTAACACCTTC.

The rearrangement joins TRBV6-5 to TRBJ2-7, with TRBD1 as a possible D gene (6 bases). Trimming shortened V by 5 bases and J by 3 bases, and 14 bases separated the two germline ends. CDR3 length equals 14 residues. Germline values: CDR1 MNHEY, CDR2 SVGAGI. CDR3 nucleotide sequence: TGTGCCAGCAGTATCTCGGGACACCTCTACGAGCAGTACTTC. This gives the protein CASSISGHLYEQYF.

The CDR3 DNA sequence: TGTGCCAGTAGTCTACAGGGGCACTCTGGAAACACCATATATTTT. Translation gives CASSLQGHSGNTIYF. The rearrangement uses TRBV19 and TRBJ1-3; 7 bases are a match to TRBD1. The germline CDR1 and CDR2 sequences are LNHDA and SQIVND (reference sequence). V was pared by 5 bases and J by 0 bases, with 4 bases of the junction left unmatched. This CDR3 region has 15 residues. Full variable domain (remainder filled in from reference TRBV19 and TRBJ1-3): DGGITQSPKYLFRKEGQNVTLSCEQNLNHDAMYWYRQDPGQGLRLIYYSQIVNDFQKGDIAEGYSVSREKKESFPLTVTSAQKNPTAFYLCASSLQGHSGNTIYFGEGSWLTVV.

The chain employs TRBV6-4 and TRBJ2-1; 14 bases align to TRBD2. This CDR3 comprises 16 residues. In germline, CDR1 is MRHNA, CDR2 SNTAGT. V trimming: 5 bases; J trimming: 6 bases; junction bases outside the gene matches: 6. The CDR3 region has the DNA TGTGCCAGCAGTCAGGGACTAGCGGGAGCCGGCAATGAGCAGTTCTTC. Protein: CASSQGLAGAGNEQFF.

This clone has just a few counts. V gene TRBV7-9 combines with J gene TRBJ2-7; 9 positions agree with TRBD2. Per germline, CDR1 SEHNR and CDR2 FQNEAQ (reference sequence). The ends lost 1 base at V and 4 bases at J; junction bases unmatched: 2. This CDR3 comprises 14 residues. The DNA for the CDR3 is TGTGCCAGCAGCTTAGACCTAGCGGGGTACGAGCAGTACTTC. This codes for CASSLDLAGYEQYF.

The CDR3 sequence: CASSASTGAVQGVAEAFF. CDR3 sequence (DNA): TGCGCCAGCAGCGCCTCGACAGGGGCAGTGCAAGGGGTCGCTGAAGCTTTCTTT. V is TRBV5-1 and J is TRBJ1-1; 8 nucleotides match TRBD1. V lost 4 bases, J lost 6 bases, and 20 bases stayed unmatched. The germline V gene has CDR1 SGHRS and CDR2 YFSETQ. The CDR3 loop spans 18 amino acids.

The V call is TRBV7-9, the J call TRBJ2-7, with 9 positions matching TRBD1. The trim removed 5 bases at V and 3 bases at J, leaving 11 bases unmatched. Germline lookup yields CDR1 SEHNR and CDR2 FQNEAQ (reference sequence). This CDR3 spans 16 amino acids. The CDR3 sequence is CASSPGLSGQGYEQYF. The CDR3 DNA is TGTGCCAGCAGCCCAGGGCTTTCGGGACAGGGCTACGAGCAGTACTTC.